The 26 T cell receptor beta chains presented below share a single source sample, sequenced in a study of T cell responses to AZD1222 COVID-19 vaccine (TCRdb year 2021). Library prep was done by the immunoSEQ multiplex PCR assay. Drawn from immuneACCESS, this table holds only the in-frame rearrangements with V and J called that TCRdb kept. Clones are partly lost; checked studies trace under half to an unresolved V gene and leave the rest unexplained. This sample holds about 130,000 clones; roughly nine tenths were observed only once. Over 8% of the sample lies in the top ten. The meaning of the sample's time point label: about 28 days (+/-7) after the second vaccine dose. This material consisted of peripheral blood, taken 28 days after the second AZD1222 dose. The source is an adult who received the AZD1222 COVID-19 vaccine.

The chain carries TRBV6-5 and TRBJ1-6; D remains ambiguous. V lost 6 bases and J lost 7, with 10 bases in between. The CDR3 has 13 residues. Germline CDR1 and CDR2: MNHEY and SVGAGI. CDR3 in amino acids: CASSLDPNSPLHF. The CDR3 DNA is TGTGCCAGCAGCCTTGATCCAAATTCACCCCTCCACTTT.

CDR3: CASSVGQGTQNSPLHF. Written as DNA, the CDR3 is TGTGCCAGCAGCGTAGGCCAGGGGACTCAGAATTCACCCCTCCACTTT. The rearrangement uses TRBV9 and TRBJ1-6; possibly TRBD1 for D (6 bases). The germline CDR1 and CDR2 sequences are SGDLS and YYNGEE. This CDR3 spans 16 amino acids. The ends were cut back, 0 bases at V and 7 bases at J, with 14 bases in the middle.

J is TRBJ1-1 and V is TRBV2, with D possibly matching TRBD1 (5 bases). The CDR3 has 14 residues. CDR1 and CDR2 (germline): SNHLY, FYNNEI. Deletions cut 1 base from V and 1 base from J, with 7 bases between. CDR3 in amino acids: CASSEGGANTEAFF. The CDR3 DNA is TGTGCCAGCAGTGAAGGAGGGGCGAACACTGAAGCTTTCTTT.

J is TRBJ1-5 and V is TRBV19; D is perhaps TRBD1 (5 bases). V was clipped by 2 bases and J by 5 bases, with 16 bases between them. CDR3 length: 16 residues. Germline lookup yields CDR1 LNHDA and CDR2 SQIVND (reference sequence). In DNA, the CDR3 is TGTGCCAGTAGTATAAGGCGCGGGACCACGGATCAGCCCCAGCATTTT. It specifies CASSIRRGTTDQPQHF.

DNA for the CDR3: TGTGCCAGCAGTTCACAGGGGGCCAGCCAGCCCCAGCATTTT. As protein: CASSSQGASQPQHF. The rearrangement uses TRBV2 and TRBJ1-5; TRBD1 agrees at 9 bases. V shed 5 bases and J 7 bases; nucleotides not matched to a gene: 6. The CDR3 extends over 14 amino acids. Per the germline V gene, CDR1 is SNHLY and CDR2 is FYNNEI.

V usage is TRBV6-5 and J usage is TRBJ2-7, with 7 bases matching TRBD1. The CDR3 has 14 residues. Germline V gives CDR1 MNHEY, CDR2 SVGAGI. Trimming took 5 bases from V and 6 from J; bases not matched to a gene: 10. CDR3 protein: CASSTGTATGEQYF. CDR3 sequence (DNA): TGTGCCAGCAGTACTGGGACAGCCACTGGCGAGCAGTACTTC.

The chain's CDR3 is CASSYIRNSNQPQHF. CDR3 bases: TGTGCCAGCAGTTACATCCGGAATAGCAATCAGCCCCAGCATTTT. The rearrangement links TRBV6-6 to TRBJ1-5; D gene ambiguous. CDR3 length: 15 amino acids. V was shortened by 2 bases and J by 0 bases, with 8 bases between the two germline ends. Germline CDR1 is MNHNY and CDR2 is SVGAGI (reference sequence).

The chain combines TRBV7-9 with TRBJ2-1, with a tentative D call TRBD2 (7 bases). Germline values: CDR1 SEHNR, CDR2 FQNEAQ (reference sequence). Deletions cut 5 bases from V and 8 bases from J, with 10 bases between. This CDR3 is 12 amino acids long. The CDR3 nucleotides are TGTGCCAGCAGCCCGGGGGGCGATGAGCAGTTCTTC. Amino acid sequence: CASSPGGDEQFF.

In this sample, this clone turned up once. This chain connects TRBV10-3 to TRBJ1-4; a weak D match, TRBD1 (5 bases). Trimming stripped 5 bases from V and 2 bases from J, with 6 bases between. The CDR3 has 13 residues. Germline V gene lookup returns CDR1 ENHRY and CDR2 SYGVKD. The CDR3 coding sequence is TGTGCCATCAGTCGGGGGACTAATGAAAAACTGTTTTTT. As protein: CAISRGTNEKLFF.

This chain connects TRBV28 to TRBJ2-7; D not resolved. CDR1 and CDR2 from the germline V gene are MDHEN and SYDVKM. This CDR3 spans 14 amino acids. V lost 6 bases, J lost 7 bases, and 19 bases lay in between. This CDR3 is CASSPAGPLYEQYF. The CDR3 nucleotides read TGTGCCAGCAGCCCCGCCGGTCCCTTATATGAGCAGTACTTC.

The chain recombines TRBV12-5 with TRBJ2-1, with 8 bases identical to TRBD1. The V and J ends lost 1 base and 1 base, in that order; junction bases with no gene match: 9. Per the germline V gene, CDR1 is LGHNT and CDR2 is FRNRAP. The CDR3 runs 18 residues. CDR3 nucleotide sequence: TGTGCTAGTGGTTTGGCCCAGGGGGCCCATGGTTCCTACAATGAGCAGTTCTTC. This encodes CASGLAQGAHGSYNEQFF.

This chain joins TRBV18 and TRBJ2-5; a weak D match, TRBD2 (5 bases). Trimming removed 6 bases from V and 2 bases from J, with 16 bases in between. CDR1 and CDR2 (germline): KGHSH, LQKENI. CDR3 size: 15 residues. CDR3: CASSQDLSGQETQYF. CDR3 DNA: TGTGCCAGCTCGCAGGACTTGTCGGGGCAAGAGACCCAGTACTTC.

The chain is built from TRBV11-2 and TRBJ2-3; the D is unclear. V was trimmed by 3 bases and J by 5 bases, leaving 12 bases between them. CDR1 SGHAT and CDR2 FQNNGV come from the germline V gene. This CDR3 has 14 residues. In DNA, the CDR3 is TGTGCCAGCAGCTTCCTTAGTTCGGGAGATACGCAGTATTTT. Amino acid sequence: CASSFLSSGDTQYF.

The chain is built from TRBV18 and TRBJ2-1, with a possible D match to TRBD2 (6 bases). The CDR3 sequence is 13 residues long. The germline CDR1 and CDR2 sequences are KGHSH and LQKENI. V lost 0 bases and J 8 bases, leaving 8 bases between the germline ends. The CDR3 nucleotides read TGTGCCAGCTCACCACCAGGGGAGGATGAGCAGTTCTTC. This codes for CASSPPGEDEQFF.

The chain employs TRBV30 and TRBJ1-1; TRBD1 agrees at 7 bases. The CDR3 runs 13 residues. CDR1 is GTSNPN and CDR2 is SVGIG in the germline V gene (reference sequence). J lost 0 bases, V lost 5 bases, and 3 bases had no gene match. The CDR3 nucleotides are TGTGCCTGGGGGGGGACAGTGAACACTGAAGCTTTCTTT. Translated, it gives CAWGGTVNTEAFF.

This rearrangement joins TRBV5-1 to TRBJ2-5; TRBD1 might be the D (6 bases). The V and J ends lost 4 bases and 2 bases respectively, with 15 bases between them. CDR1 and CDR2 (germline): SGHRS, YFSETQ. This CDR3 is 15 amino acids long. CDR3 sequence reads: CASSLSIGQQETQYF. CDR3 coding DNA: TGCGCCAGCAGCCTGAGCATTGGACAGCAAGAGACCCAGTACTTC.

V gene TRBV19 combines with J gene TRBJ1-2; TRBD1 matches at 9 bases. The J segment lost 3 bases and the V segment lost 5 bases, leaving 4 bases of the junction unmatched. Looked up from germline, CDR1 is LNHDA and CDR2 is SQIVND (reference sequence). The CDR3 runs to 14 residues. The CDR3 loop reads CASSPRQGDYGYTF. The CDR3, as DNA: TGTGCCAGTAGTCCCCGACAGGGGGACTATGGCTACACCTTC.

J is TRBJ2-1 and V is TRBV2, with 7 bases fitting TRBD2. Germline V lookup: CDR1 SNHLY, CDR2 FYNNEI. The CDR3 spans 17 residues. With V trimmed by 6 bases and J by 2 bases, 13 bases remained unmatched. The CDR3 nucleotides read TGTGCCAGCAGGGGGGGGAGTGGAGCGGGCGCCTACAATGAGCAGTTCTTC. This gives the protein CASRGGSGAGAYNEQFF.

This rearrangement joins TRBV2 to TRBJ1-1, with no clear D. The CDR3 is made up of 12 amino acids. Germline loops: CDR1 SNHLY, CDR2 FYNNEI. Trimming left V 1 base short and J 1 base short, with 1 base between. The CDR3 loop is CASSEGNTEAFF. The DNA for the CDR3 is TGTGCCAGCAGTGAAGGGAACACTGAAGCTTTCTTT. The full variable domain, with the rest looked up from reference TRBV2 and TRBJ1-1, is EPEVTQTPSHQVTQMGQEVILRCVPISNHLYFYWYRQILGQKVEFLVSFYNNEISEKSEIFDDQFSVERPDGSNFTLKIRSTKLEDSAMYFCASSEGNTEAFFGQGTRLTVV.

The J gene is TRBJ1-6, the V gene TRBV11-1, with D perhaps TRBD1 (5 bases). This CDR3 contains 15 residues. Trimming left V 1 base short and J 7 bases short, with 11 bases between. Germline V lookup: CDR1 SGHAT, CDR2 FQDESV (reference sequence). CDR3 region: CASSLDHRTNSPLHF. Here the CDR3 DNA reads TGTGCCAGCAGCTTAGATCACAGGACCAATTCACCCCTCCACTTT. Full variable domain (rest looked up from reference TRBV11-1 and TRBJ1-6): EAEVAQSPRYKITEKSQAVAFWCDPISGHATLYWYRQILGQGPELLVQFQDESVVDDSQLPKDRFSAERLKGVDSTLKIQPAELGDSAMYLCASSLDHRTNSPLHFGNGTRLTVT.

The rearrangement links TRBV27 to TRBJ1-6; 9 nucleotides match TRBD1. Germline-derived CDR1 and CDR2 are MNHEY and SMNVEV (reference sequence). J gave up 9 bases and V 4 bases, and 7 bases lay outside the gene matches. The CDR3 is 15 residues long. CDR3 region: CASSYTGGGGSPLHF. The DNA for the CDR3 is TGTGCCAGCAGTTACACAGGGGGCGGCGGTTCACCCCTCCACTTT.

This chain connects TRBV10-3 to TRBJ2-2; a weak D match, TRBD1 (5 bases). The V end was cut by 11 bases, the J end by 3 bases, with 16 bases between. This CDR3 is built from 14 residues. The germline CDR1 and CDR2 sequences are ENHRY and SYGVKD. CDR3 amino acids: CAPRARDDTGELFF. The CDR3 coding sequence is TGTGCCCCAAGGGCCAGGGATGACACCGGGGAGCTGTTTTTT.

This clone came up once. This sequence joins TRBV5-4 and TRBJ2-7, with a weak D call TRBD1 (5 bases). The CDR3 contains 15 residues. V was cut by 4 bases and J by 2 bases, with 16 bases left in between. CDR1 and CDR2 from the germline V gene are SGHNT and YYREEE (reference sequence). This chain's CDR3 is CASSAGPTNAYEQYF. The CDR3 region has the DNA TGTGCCAGCAGCGCAGGGCCTACCAATGCCTACGAGCAGTACTTC.

J is TRBJ1-5 and V is TRBV18; D unresolved. In germline, CDR1 is KGHSH, CDR2 LQKENI. Trimming left V 2 bases short and J 5 bases short, with 13 bases between. The CDR3 sequence is 15 residues long. CDR3 amino acids: CASSPSTARHQPQHF. In nucleotides, the CDR3 is TGTGCCAGCTCACCAAGCACAGCAAGACATCAGCCCCAGCATTTT. Supplemented by reference TRBV18 and TRBJ1-5, the full variable domain reads NAGVMQNPRHLVRRRGQEARLRCSPMKGHSHVYWYRQLPEEGLKFMVYLQKENIIDESGMPKERFSAEFPKEGPSILRIQQVVRGDSAAYFCASSPSTARHQPQHFGDGTRLSIL.

This sequence joins TRBV5-5 and TRBJ1-5; perhaps TRBD1 as D (5 bases). V was cut by 0 bases and J by 4 bases, with 14 bases left in between. Germline loops: CDR1 SGHKS, CDR2 YYEKEE (reference sequence). This CDR3 has 16 amino acids. Here the CDR3 DNA reads TGTGCCAGCAGCTTGGTGGGATGGGACGGAAATCAGCCCCAGCATTTT. It codes for CASSLVGWDGNQPQHF.

For the CDR3, the DNA is TGTGCCAGCAGCCAAGATAGAACAACAGCTAACTATGGCTACACCTTC. It is translated as CASSQDRTTANYGYTF. V is TRBV14 and J is TRBJ1-2; D call uncertain. This CDR3 region has 16 residues. The germline gives CDR1 SGHDN, CDR2 FVKESK. Trimming took off 0 bases at V and 0 bases at J, with 11 bases between the two ends.